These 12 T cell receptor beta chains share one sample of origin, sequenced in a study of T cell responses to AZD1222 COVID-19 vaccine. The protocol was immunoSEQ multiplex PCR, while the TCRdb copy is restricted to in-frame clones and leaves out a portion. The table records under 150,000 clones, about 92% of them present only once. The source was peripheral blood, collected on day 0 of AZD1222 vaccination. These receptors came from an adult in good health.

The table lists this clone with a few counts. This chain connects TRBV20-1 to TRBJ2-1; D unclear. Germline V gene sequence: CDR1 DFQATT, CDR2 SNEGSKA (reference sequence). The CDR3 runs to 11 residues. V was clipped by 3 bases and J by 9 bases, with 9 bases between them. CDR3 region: CSASPQSEQFF. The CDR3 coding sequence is TGCAGTGCTAGCCCCCAATCTGAGCAGTTCTTC.

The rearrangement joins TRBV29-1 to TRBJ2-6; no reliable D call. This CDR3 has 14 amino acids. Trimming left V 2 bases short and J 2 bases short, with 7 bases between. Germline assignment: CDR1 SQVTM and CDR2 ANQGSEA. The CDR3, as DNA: TGCAGCGTTGAAAGGGCAGCTGGGGCCAACGTCCTGACTTTC. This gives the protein CSVERAAGANVLTF.

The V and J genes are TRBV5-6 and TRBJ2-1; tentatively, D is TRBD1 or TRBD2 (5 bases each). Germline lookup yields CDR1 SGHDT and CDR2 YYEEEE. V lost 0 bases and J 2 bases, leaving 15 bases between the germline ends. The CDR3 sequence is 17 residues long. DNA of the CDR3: TGTGCCAGCAGCTTGGCCTCGACTGGGGGTACCTACAATGAGCAGTTCTTC. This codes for CASSLASTGGTYNEQFF. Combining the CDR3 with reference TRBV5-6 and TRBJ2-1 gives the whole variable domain DAGVTQSPTHLIKTRGQQVTLRCSPKSGHDTVSWYQQALGQGPQFIFQYYEEEERQRGNFPDRFSGHQFPNYSSELNVNALLLGDSALYLCASSLASTGGTYNEQFFGPGTRLTVL.

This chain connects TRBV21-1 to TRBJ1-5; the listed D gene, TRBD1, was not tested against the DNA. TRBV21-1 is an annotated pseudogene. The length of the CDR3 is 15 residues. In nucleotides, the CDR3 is TGTGCCAGCAGCATTAAGACCGATAGGGGTGGGCCCCAGCATTTT. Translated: CASSIKTDRGGPQHF.

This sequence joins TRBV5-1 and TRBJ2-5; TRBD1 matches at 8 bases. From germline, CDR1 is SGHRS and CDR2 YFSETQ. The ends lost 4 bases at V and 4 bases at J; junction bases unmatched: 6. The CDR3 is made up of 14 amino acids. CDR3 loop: CASSGTGGLETQYF. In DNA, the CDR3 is TGCGCCAGCAGCGGAACAGGGGGTCTAGAGACCCAGTACTTC.

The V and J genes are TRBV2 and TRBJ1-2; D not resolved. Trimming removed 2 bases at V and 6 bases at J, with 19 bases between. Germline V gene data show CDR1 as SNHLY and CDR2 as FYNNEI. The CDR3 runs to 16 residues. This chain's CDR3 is CASSEYERVLGDGYTF. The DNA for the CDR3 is TGTGCCAGCAGTGAATACGAAAGGGTTCTGGGAGATGGCTACACCTTC. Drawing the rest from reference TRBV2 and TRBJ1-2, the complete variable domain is EPEVTQTPSHQVTQMGQEVILRCVPISNHLYFYWYRQILGQKVEFLVSFYNNEISEKSEIFDDQFSVERPDGSNFTLKIRSTKLEDSAMYFCASSEYERVLGDGYTFGSGTRLTVV.

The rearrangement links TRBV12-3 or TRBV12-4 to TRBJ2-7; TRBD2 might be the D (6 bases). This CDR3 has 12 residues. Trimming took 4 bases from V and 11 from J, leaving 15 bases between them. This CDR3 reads CASSSGTPRKYF. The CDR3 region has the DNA TGTGCCAGCAGTTCCGGGACTCCTAGGAAGTACTTC.

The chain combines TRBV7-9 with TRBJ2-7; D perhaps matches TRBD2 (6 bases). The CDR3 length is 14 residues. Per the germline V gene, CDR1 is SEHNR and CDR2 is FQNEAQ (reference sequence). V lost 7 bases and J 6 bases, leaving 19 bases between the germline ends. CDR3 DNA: TGTGCCAGCACCGAAGCGGGTGAGGCCTCCGAGCAGTACTTC. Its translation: CASTEAGEASEQYF.

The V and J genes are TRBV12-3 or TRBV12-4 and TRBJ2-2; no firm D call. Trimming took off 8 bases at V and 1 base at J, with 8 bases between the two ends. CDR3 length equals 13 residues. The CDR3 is CASSTENTGELFF. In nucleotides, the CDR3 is TGTGCCAGCTCGACGGAGAACACCGGGGAGCTGTTTTTT.

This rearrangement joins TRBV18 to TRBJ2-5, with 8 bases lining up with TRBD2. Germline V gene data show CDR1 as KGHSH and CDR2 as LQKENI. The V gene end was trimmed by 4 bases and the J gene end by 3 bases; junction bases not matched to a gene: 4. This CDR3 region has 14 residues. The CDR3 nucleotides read TGTGCCAGCTCACAGGGACTAGTGGAAGAGACCCAGTACTTC. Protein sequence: CASSQGLVEETQYF.

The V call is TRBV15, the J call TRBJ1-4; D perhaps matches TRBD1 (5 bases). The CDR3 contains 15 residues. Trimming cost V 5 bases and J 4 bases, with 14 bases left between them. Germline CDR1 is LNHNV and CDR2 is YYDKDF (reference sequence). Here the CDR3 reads CATSGGGDLNEKLFF. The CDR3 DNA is TGTGCCACCAGCGGCGGGGGAGATCTTAATGAAAAACTGTTTTTT.

CDR3 nucleotide sequence: TGTGCCAGCAGCGTAGTTGGGGAGAATTCACCCCTCCACTTT. Translated: CASSVVGENSPLHF. The J gene is TRBJ1-6, the V gene TRBV9; no clear D gene. V gave up 0 bases and J gave up 7 bases, with 8 bases separating them. The CDR3 sequence is 14 residues long. The germline V gene encodes CDR1 SGDLS and CDR2 YYNGEE.